Following are 5 T cell receptor beta chains from one sample sequenced in a study of blood T cell repertoires in COVID-19. Generated by immunoSEQ multiplex PCR, the TCRdb table keeps only in-frame clones and is missing some. Here the sample spans some 100,000 clones, roughly 79% being singletons. Material for sequencing was peripheral blood. The source is a man between 70 and 80 years old with active or convalescent COVID-19.

Only one count was recorded for this clone. The V and J genes are TRBV19 and TRBJ1-1; no firm D call. CDR1 is LNHDA and CDR2 is SQIVND in the germline V gene (reference sequence). V was pared by 5 bases and J by 11 bases, with 15 bases between. This CDR3 has 12 residues. CDR3 DNA: TGTGCCAGTAGTTTACCGGGTGAGAAGGCTTTCTTT. Its translation is CASSLPGEKAFF.

The gene calls are TRBV6-2 or TRBV6-3 and TRBJ2-7, with 7 bases fitting TRBD2. The CDR3 consists of 15 residues. Germline loops: CDR1 MNHEY, CDR2 SVGEGT. J was trimmed by 6 bases and V by 2 bases; bases with no gene match: 10. CDR3 in DNA: TGTGCCAGCAGTTACCCGACTAGCAGAACGTCCGAGCAGTACTTC. It yields the protein CASSYPTSRTSEQYF.

The chain joins TRBV5-1 to TRBJ2-6; 10 bases agree with TRBD1. CDR1 and CDR2 (germline): SGHRS, YFSETQ. The CDR3 consists of 16 residues. V was pared by 4 bases and J by 2 bases, with 3 bases of the junction left unmatched. CDR3 sequence: CASSSGQGAGANVLTF. In nucleotides, the CDR3 is TGCGCCAGCAGCAGCGGACAGGGGGCTGGGGCCAACGTCCTGACTTTC.

V usage is TRBV6-1 and J usage is TRBJ2-2; a weak D match, TRBD2 (5 bases). The CDR3 has 15 residues. Germline V gives CDR1 MNHNS, CDR2 SASEGT. Trimming removed 2 bases at V and 6 bases at J, with 13 bases between. The CDR3 DNA follows: TGTGCCAGCAGTGAACCCTGGACTGTCTCCGGGGAGCTGTTTTTT. This encodes CASSEPWTVSGELFF.

The chain employs TRBV4-1 and TRBJ2-2, with TRBD1 matching over 7 bases. The germline gives CDR1 MGHRA, CDR2 YSYEKL. J was trimmed by 4 bases and V by 0 bases; bases with no gene match: 2. CDR3 length: 15 amino acids. CDR3 nucleotides: TGCGCCAGCAGCCAAGAAGGGGGCGGCACCGGGGAGCTGTTTTTT. Its translation is CASSQEGGGTGELFF.